This T cell receptor (beta chain) was sequenced in a study of blood T cells in healthy people across ages. The study's findings and limits: In older individuals, TCR beta diversity per million T cells was lower, falling roughly linearly with age. TCR beta diversity correlated strongly with naive T cell percentage.

Next came a second PCR, run for 7 to 11 cycles, which used a sample-barcoded 5' primer along with a J-beta primer mix. TCRdb independently ran MiXCR on the 5' RACE reads; one entry per CDR3 protein. The sample comprises 550,000 to 600,000 distinct CDR3 sequences, 27% of which are singletons, and approximately 17% rests with the top ten. This clonotype turned up a few times. Its antigen is unidentified. J lost 0 bases, V lost 6 bases, and 6 bases had no gene match. CDR3 length: 15 residues. In germline, CDR1 is MNHEY, CDR2 SVGAGI. Sequencing was done on a sample of blood. The chain has TRBV6-5 and TRBJ1-1; 8 bases map to TRBD1. The sequence was obtained from a woman between 65 and 79 years old in good health. CDR3 DNA: TGTGCCAGCAGGAAGGACAGGGAGATGAACACTGAAGCTTTCTTT. Protein product: CASRKDREMNTEAFF.